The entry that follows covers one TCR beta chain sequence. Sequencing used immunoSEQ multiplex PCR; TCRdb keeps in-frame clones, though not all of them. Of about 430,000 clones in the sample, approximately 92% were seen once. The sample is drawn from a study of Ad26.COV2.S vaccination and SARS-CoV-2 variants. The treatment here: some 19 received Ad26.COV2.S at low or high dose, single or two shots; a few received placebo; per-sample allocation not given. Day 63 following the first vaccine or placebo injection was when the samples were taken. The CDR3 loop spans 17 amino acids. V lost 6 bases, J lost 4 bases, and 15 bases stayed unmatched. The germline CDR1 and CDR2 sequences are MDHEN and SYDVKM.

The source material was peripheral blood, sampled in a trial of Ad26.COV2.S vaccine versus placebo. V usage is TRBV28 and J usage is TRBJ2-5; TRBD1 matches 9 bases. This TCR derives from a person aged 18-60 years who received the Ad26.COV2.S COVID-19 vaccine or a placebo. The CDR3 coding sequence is TGTGCCAGCAGCCCAGGGGCCGGGACAGGGAGCGGAGAGACCCAGTACTTC. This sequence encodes CASSPGAGTGSGETQYF. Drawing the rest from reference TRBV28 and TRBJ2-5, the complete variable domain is DVKVTQSSRYLVKRTGEKVFLECVQDMDHENMFWYRQDPGLGLRLIYFSYDVKMKEKGDIPEGYSVSREKKERFSLILESASTNQTSMYLCASSPGAGTGSGETQYFGPGTRLLVL.